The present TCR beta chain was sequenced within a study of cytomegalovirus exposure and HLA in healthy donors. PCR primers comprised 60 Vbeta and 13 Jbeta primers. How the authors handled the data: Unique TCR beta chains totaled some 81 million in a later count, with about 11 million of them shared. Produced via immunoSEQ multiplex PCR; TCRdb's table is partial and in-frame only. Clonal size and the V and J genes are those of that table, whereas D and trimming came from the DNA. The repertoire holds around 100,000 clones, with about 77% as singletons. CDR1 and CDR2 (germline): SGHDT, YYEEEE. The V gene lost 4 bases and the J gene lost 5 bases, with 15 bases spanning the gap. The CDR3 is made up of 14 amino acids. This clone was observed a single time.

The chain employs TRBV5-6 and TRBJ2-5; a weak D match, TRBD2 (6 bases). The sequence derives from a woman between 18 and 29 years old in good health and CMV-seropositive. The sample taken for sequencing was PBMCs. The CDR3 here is CASSGVGGTETQYF. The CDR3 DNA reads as TGTGCCAGCAGCGGAGTGGGGGGTACGGAGACCCAGTACTTC.